This entry lists 26 T cell receptor beta chains sequenced from one sample in a study of PD-1 blockade in classical Hodgkin lymphoma. Noted time point: cycle 4 day 1 (C4D1), after five to seven weeks of nivolumab. Each patient's relapse followed autologous stem cell transplantation, and brentuximab vedotin exposure varied. CD8+ T cells were isolated from thawed PBMCs by magnetic negative selection. Clones were sequenced by immunoSEQ multiplex PCR, and TCRdb holds only the in-frame ones, with some missing. The sample consists of about 20,000 clones, more than 75% of them appearing once. The source material was CD8+ T cells from blood, sampled before the fourth cycle of nivolumab. The receptors derive from a human donor with classical Hodgkin lymphoma.

The chain recombines TRBV13 with TRBJ2-3; TRBD1 agrees at 8 bases. The CDR3 is 16 amino acids. V trimming: 0 bases; J trimming: 1 base; junction bases outside the gene matches: 3. Germline loops: CDR1 PRHDT, CDR2 FYEKMQ (reference sequence). The CDR3 loop reads CASSLGDRVGTDTQYF. CDR3 nucleotides: TGTGCCAGCAGCTTAGGGGACAGGGTGGGCACAGATACGCAGTATTTT.

The J gene is TRBJ1-1, the V gene TRBV28; D gene uncertain. From germline, CDR1 is MDHEN and CDR2 SYDVKM. Trimming removed 6 bases from V and 2 bases from J, with 10 bases in between. The CDR3 totals 13 residues. CDR3 amino acids: CASSPIVNTEAFF. DNA of the CDR3: TGTGCCAGCAGCCCTATAGTTAACACTGAAGCTTTCTTT.

The rearrangement uses TRBV6-4 and TRBJ2-7; 7 positions match TRBD1. The germline gives CDR1 MRHNA, CDR2 SNTAGT. This CDR3 has 18 amino acids. The J segment lost 2 bases and the V segment lost 6 bases, leaving 19 bases of the junction unmatched. The CDR3 is CASRYPIYKTGTTYEQYF. CDR3 sequence (DNA): TGTGCCAGCAGGTACCCGATATATAAGACAGGGACCACCTACGAGCAGTACTTC.

The rearrangement uses TRBV27 and TRBJ2-7; the match to TRBD2 covers 9 bases. There are 17 residues in the CDR3. The germline V gene has CDR1 MNHEY and CDR2 SMNVEV (reference sequence). V was clipped by 1 base and J by 3 bases; unmatched bases: 10. The CDR3 sequence is CASSLFSGRGGFYEQYF. For the CDR3, the DNA is TGTGCCAGCAGTTTATTCTCAGGGCGGGGGGGATTCTACGAGCAGTACTTC.

The chain carries TRBV7-2 and TRBJ2-2; 12 bases are a match to TRBD1. This CDR3 is built from 16 residues. The germline V gene has CDR1 SGHTA and CDR2 FQGNSA. V lost 5 bases and J lost 6; bases outside the gene matches: 7. The CDR3 loop reads CASSQPGQGAPGELFF. CDR3 nucleotide sequence: TGTGCCAGCAGCCAACCGGGACAGGGGGCGCCCGGGGAGCTGTTTTTT.

The V and J genes are TRBV4-3 and TRBJ2-1; the match to TRBD1 covers 7 bases. From germline, CDR1 is LGHNA and CDR2 YSLEER. The CDR3 spans 15 residues. V trimming: 4 bases; J trimming: 0 bases; junction bases outside the gene matches: 3. CDR3 DNA: TGCGCCAGCAGCCCGGGACAGCTCTCCTACAATGAGCAGTTCTTC. Protein product: CASSPGQLSYNEQFF.

The chain links TRBV13 to TRBJ2-2; 9 bases are a match to TRBD1. The CDR3 loop spans 17 amino acids. From germline, CDR1 is PRHDT and CDR2 FYEKMQ (reference sequence). The trim removed 5 bases at V and 4 bases at J, leaving 11 bases unmatched. In DNA, the CDR3 is TGTGCCAGCAGCGTTTCGGACAGGGGAACGTCCACCGGGGAGCTGTTTTTT. Encoded protein: CASSVSDRGTSTGELFF.

The chain has TRBV9 and TRBJ2-7; TRBD2 matches 12 bases. Germline V CDR1 and CDR2: SGDLS, YYNGEE. The ends lost 3 bases at V and 2 bases at J; junction bases unmatched: 3. The CDR3 consists of 15 residues. The CDR3: CASSAGLAGTYEQYF. In DNA form, the CDR3 reads TGTGCCAGCAGCGCAGGACTAGCGGGGACCTACGAGCAGTACTTC.

The gene calls are TRBV2 and TRBJ2-6; no clear D. V was cut by 3 bases and J by 1 base, with 4 bases left in between. The germline V gene encodes CDR1 SNHLY and CDR2 FYNNEI. This CDR3 comprises 14 residues. The CDR3 DNA sequence: TGTGCCAGCAGTGACACTTCTGGGGCCAACGTCCTGACTTTC. Translated: CASSDTSGANVLTF.

The genes are TRBV27 and TRBJ1-2; 7 bases align to TRBD1. In germline, CDR1 is MNHEY, CDR2 SMNVEV (reference sequence). CDR3 length: 13 residues. J gave up 4 bases and V 7 bases, and 6 bases lay outside the gene matches. The CDR3 nucleotides are TGTGCCAGCACCACAGGGGACGGCTATGGCTACACCTTC. Its protein product is CASTTGDGYGYTF.

This clone occurred a few times. The chain uses TRBV6-5 and TRBJ1-2; D perhaps matches TRBD1 (6 bases). Trimming shortened V by 0 bases and J by 6 bases, and 14 bases separated the two germline ends. Germline assignment: CDR1 MNHEY and CDR2 SVGAGI. CDR3 length equals 15 residues. CDR3 sequence: CASSYSGQGINGYTF. CDR3 DNA sequence: TGTGCCAGCAGTTACTCAGGCCAGGGGATCAATGGCTACACCTTC.

This clone has just a few counts. The chain links TRBV5-4 to TRBJ2-7, with D perhaps matching TRBD1 or TRBD2 (5 bases each). The CDR3 spans 14 residues. The V end lost 4 bases, the J end lost 0 bases, and 11 bases lay between the germline ends. Per germline, CDR1 SGHNT and CDR2 YYREEE (reference sequence). The CDR3 sequence is CASSPAGSSYEQYF. The CDR3 DNA sequence: TGTGCCAGCAGCCCCGCAGGGAGCTCCTACGAGCAGTACTTC. Full variable domain (rest looked up from reference TRBV5-4 and TRBJ2-7): ETGVTQSPTHLIKTRGQQVTLRCSSQSGHNTVSWYQQALGQGPQFIFQYYREEENGRGNFPPRFSGLQFPNYSSELNVNALELDDSALYLCASSPAGSSYEQYFGPGTRLTVT.

The chain employs TRBV4-2 and TRBJ2-5; no clear D gene. Per the germline V gene, CDR1 is LGHNA and CDR2 is YNFKEQ. The CDR3 spans 16 residues. The germline V and J ends were trimmed by 1 base and 5 bases, with 17 bases remaining between them. The CDR3: CASSQGLALLEETQYF. The CDR3 coding sequence is TGTGCCAGCAGCCAAGGGTTAGCTCTACTGGAGGAGACCCAGTACTTC.

This chain uses TRBV4-3 with TRBJ2-1; no firm D call. The CDR3 length is 15 residues. V lost 1 base to trimming and J lost 8 bases, with 15 bases between them. From germline, CDR1 is LGHNA and CDR2 YSLEER. CDR3 in DNA: TGCGCCAGCAGCCAAGGGACCCGTCGGAACGATGAGCAGTTCTTC. Translated, it gives CASSQGTRRNDEQFF.

The V and J genes are TRBV30 and TRBJ2-2; TRBD2 matches 7 bases. V gave up 7 bases and J gave up 7 bases; unmatched junction bases: 9. The CDR3 sequence is 13 residues long. From germline, CDR1 is GTSNPN and CDR2 SVGIG (reference sequence). DNA of the CDR3: TGTGCCTCCGGGGGAGGGGAGATCGGGGAGCTGTTTTTT. This encodes CASGGGEIGELFF.

V gene TRBV7-9 combines with J gene TRBJ2-7, with D uncertain. The V end was cut by 5 bases, the J end by 2 bases, with 4 bases between. The CDR3 is 11 residues long. CDR1 and CDR2 (germline): SEHNR, FQNEAQ (reference sequence). CDR3 in amino acids: CASSATYEQYF. CDR3 coding DNA: TGTGCCAGCAGCGCCACCTACGAGCAGTACTTC. The full variable domain, completed using reference TRBV7-9 and TRBJ2-7, is DTGVSQNPRHKITKRGQNVTFRCDPISEHNRLYWYRQTLGQGPEFLTYFQNEAQLEKSRLLSDRFSAERPKGSFSTLEIQRTEQGDSAMYLCASSATYEQYFGPGTRLTVT.

This chain links TRBV5-1 with TRBJ2-5; no clear D gene. CDR3 length: 13 amino acids. V gave up 0 bases and J gave up 5 bases, with 8 bases separating them. Germline CDR1 is SGHRS and CDR2 is YFSETQ. This CDR3 is CASSLEGRETQYF. As DNA, the CDR3 is TGCGCCAGCAGCTTGGAAGGCCGGGAGACCCAGTACTTC.

The V gene is TRBV30, the J gene TRBJ2-1; D might be TRBD1 (5 bases). Between the trimmed V and J ends, which lost 2 bases and 6 bases, there was a span of 8 bases. The CDR3 contains 12 residues. Germline V gives CDR1 GTSNPN, CDR2 SVGIG (reference sequence). In DNA form, the CDR3 reads TGTGCCTGGAGTTCAGGGCCCAATGAGCAGTTCTTC. This translates into CAWSSGPNEQFF. Using reference TRBV30 and TRBJ2-1 for the parts outside the CDR3, the full variable domain is SQTIHQWPATLVQPVGSPLSLECTVEGTSNPNLYWYRQAAGRGLQLLFYSVGIGQISSEVPQNLSASRPQDRQFILSSKKLLLSDSGFYLCAWSSGPNEQFFGPGTRLTVL.

The V call is TRBV30, the J call TRBJ2-1; 11 bases align to TRBD1. Germline trimming cut 3 bases from V and 2 bases from J; bases unmatched to any gene: 6. Germline CDR1 GTSNPN, CDR2 SVGIG (reference sequence). CDR3 length: 16 residues. CDR3 in DNA: TGTGCCTGGAGGAATCAGGACAGGGGGCCCTACAATGAGCAGTTCTTC. Its protein product is CAWRNQDRGPYNEQFF.

This chain links TRBV7-9 with TRBJ1-2; perhaps TRBD1 as D (5 bases). Germline V gene sequence: CDR1 SEHNR, CDR2 FQNEAQ (reference sequence). V was pared by 4 bases and J by 4 bases, with 10 bases between. The CDR3 sequence is 13 residues long. The CDR3 nucleotides are TGTGCCAGCAGCTCTGACAGAGCCTATGGCTACACCTTC. Translating gives CASSSDRAYGYTF. Full variable domain (rest looked up from reference TRBV7-9 and TRBJ1-2): DTGVSQNPRHKITKRGQNVTFRCDPISEHNRLYWYRQTLGQGPEFLTYFQNEAQLEKSRLLSDRFSAERPKGSFSTLEIQRTEQGDSAMYLCASSSDRAYGYTFGSGTRLTVV.

This chain links TRBV7-6 with TRBJ1-5, with TRBD1 identical over 7 bases. This CDR3 comprises 15 residues. Germline V gene lookup returns CDR1 SGHVS and CDR2 FNYEAQ. Trimming removed 5 bases from V and 3 bases from J; junction bases left unmatched: 7. Written as DNA, the CDR3 is TGTGCCAGCAGCAATACGGGACAGAACAATCAGCCCCAGCATTTT. Translation: CASSNTGQNNQPQHF.

J is TRBJ2-1 and V is TRBV4-1; 12 positions agree with TRBD2. In germline, CDR1 is MGHRA, CDR2 YSYEKL. J gave up 7 bases and V 7 bases, and 11 bases lay outside the gene matches. The CDR3 has 16 amino acids. The CDR3 sequence: CASTTDPGTSGNEQFF. In nucleotides, the CDR3 is TGCGCCAGCACAACCGACCCCGGGACTAGCGGGAATGAGCAGTTCTTC.

The CDR3 bases are TGTGCCAGCATTATGAGGACAGGCTTAACCTACGAGCAGTACTTC. This translates into CASIMRTGLTYEQYF. V gene TRBV6-1 combines with J gene TRBJ2-7, with TRBD1 matching over 7 bases. The length of the CDR3 is 15 residues. CDR1 and CDR2 (germline): MNHNS, SASEGT. V was pared by 7 bases and J by 2 bases, with 11 bases of the junction left unmatched.

This clone was seen a few times. This chain joins TRBV2 and TRBJ1-2, with TRBD1 as a possible D gene (5 bases). Germline V gives CDR1 SNHLY, CDR2 FYNNEI. The CDR3 runs to 16 residues. Deletions cut 3 bases from V and 6 bases from J, with 20 bases between. The CDR3 DNA sequence: TGTGCCAGCAGTGAGCGGCCGGGGGGGAGTTATAATGGCTACACCTTC. Translating gives CASSERPGGSYNGYTF.

The V gene is TRBV19, the J gene TRBJ2-6; unclear D gene. Deletions cut 3 bases from V and 0 bases from J, with 9 bases between. The germline V gene encodes CDR1 LNHDA and CDR2 SQIVND (reference sequence). The CDR3 runs 16 residues. The DNA for the CDR3 is TGTGCCAGTAGTATTTATGCCGACTCTGGGGCCAACGTCCTGACTTTC. Translating it yields CASSIYADSGANVLTF.

This rearrangement joins TRBV9 to TRBJ2-3; D ambiguous. The CDR3 contains 13 residues. CDR1 SGDLS and CDR2 YYNGEE come from the germline V gene. V gave up 3 bases and J gave up 0 bases, with 5 bases separating them. CDR3 nucleotide sequence: TGTGCCAGCAGCGGCCCTAGCACAGATACGCAGTATTTT. Its protein product is CASSGPSTDTQYF.